This T cell receptor (beta chain) was sequenced in a study of cytomegalovirus exposure and HLA in healthy donors. Turning to the study itself: Drawn from HLA-typed donors, about 82 million unique TCRs were held in an early data release. Among the roughly 400 donors who were genotyped, about 80% fell in the genetic ancestry cluster that is associated with self-reported Caucasian donors. General study results and limits: Donors were assumed by presence/absence analyses to have roughly uniform sequencing depth.

With 60 Vbeta and 13 Jbeta primers, the PCR was carried out. Original analysis: Approximately 12 million of about 80 million unique TCR beta chains were shared, per a later count. Profiling relied on immunoSEQ multiplex PCR, and the TCRdb table lists in-frame clones only, not all of them. The V and J calls and clone size are taken from that table; D and trimming were inferred from the DNA. The repertoire holds under 85,000 clones, with about 70% as singletons. This clone was seen only a few times. Its target is unknown. V gave up 3 bases and J gave up 4 bases; unmatched junction bases: 15. The length of the CDR3 is 18 residues. The germline CDR1 and CDR2 sequences are SGHDN and FVKESK.

The chain uses TRBV14 and TRBJ1-2, with 9 nucleotides matching TRBD1. This TCR was sampled from a man aged 18 to 30 in good health and CMV-seronegative. The specimen sequenced was PBMCs. CDR3 sequence reads: CASSQVRFPGQGSYGYTF. For the CDR3, the DNA is TGTGCCAGCAGCCAGGTCCGCTTCCCGGGACAGGGAAGCTATGGCTACACCTTC.